Described below is a single T cell receptor (beta chain) sequence and its context. Its cognate antigen is unknown. The germline gene is not matched at one end of the junction; a read error may be the cause. Produced via immunoSEQ multiplex PCR; TCRdb's table is partial and in-frame only. There are approximately 140,000 clones in the sample; roughly 91% occur only once, and over 1.1% lies in the top ten. These data come from a study of T cell responses to AZD1222 COVID-19 vaccine. Study-wide findings and caveats: Spike-specific TCR breadth and depth went up after people got two AZD1222 doses. Unmutated variant regions are reportedly the target of nearly half of TCRs that are spike-specific. The donor cohort was predominantly white British with a female majority, and clonal diversity may have been underestimated. No day 14 peak samples; only post-peak repertoires were characterized.

This CDR3 is built from 13 residues. Germline loops: CDR1 SGHTA, CDR2 FQGNSA. This sequence originates from an adult in good health. J is TRBJ2-1 and V is TRBV7-2; 11 nucleotides match TRBD1. Sequenced material: peripheral blood, taken on day 0 of AZD1222 vaccination. The CDR3 is CASGPGTGGRGIF. The CDR3, as DNA: TGTGCCAGTGGCCCCGGGACAGGGGGGCGTGGGATCTTC.